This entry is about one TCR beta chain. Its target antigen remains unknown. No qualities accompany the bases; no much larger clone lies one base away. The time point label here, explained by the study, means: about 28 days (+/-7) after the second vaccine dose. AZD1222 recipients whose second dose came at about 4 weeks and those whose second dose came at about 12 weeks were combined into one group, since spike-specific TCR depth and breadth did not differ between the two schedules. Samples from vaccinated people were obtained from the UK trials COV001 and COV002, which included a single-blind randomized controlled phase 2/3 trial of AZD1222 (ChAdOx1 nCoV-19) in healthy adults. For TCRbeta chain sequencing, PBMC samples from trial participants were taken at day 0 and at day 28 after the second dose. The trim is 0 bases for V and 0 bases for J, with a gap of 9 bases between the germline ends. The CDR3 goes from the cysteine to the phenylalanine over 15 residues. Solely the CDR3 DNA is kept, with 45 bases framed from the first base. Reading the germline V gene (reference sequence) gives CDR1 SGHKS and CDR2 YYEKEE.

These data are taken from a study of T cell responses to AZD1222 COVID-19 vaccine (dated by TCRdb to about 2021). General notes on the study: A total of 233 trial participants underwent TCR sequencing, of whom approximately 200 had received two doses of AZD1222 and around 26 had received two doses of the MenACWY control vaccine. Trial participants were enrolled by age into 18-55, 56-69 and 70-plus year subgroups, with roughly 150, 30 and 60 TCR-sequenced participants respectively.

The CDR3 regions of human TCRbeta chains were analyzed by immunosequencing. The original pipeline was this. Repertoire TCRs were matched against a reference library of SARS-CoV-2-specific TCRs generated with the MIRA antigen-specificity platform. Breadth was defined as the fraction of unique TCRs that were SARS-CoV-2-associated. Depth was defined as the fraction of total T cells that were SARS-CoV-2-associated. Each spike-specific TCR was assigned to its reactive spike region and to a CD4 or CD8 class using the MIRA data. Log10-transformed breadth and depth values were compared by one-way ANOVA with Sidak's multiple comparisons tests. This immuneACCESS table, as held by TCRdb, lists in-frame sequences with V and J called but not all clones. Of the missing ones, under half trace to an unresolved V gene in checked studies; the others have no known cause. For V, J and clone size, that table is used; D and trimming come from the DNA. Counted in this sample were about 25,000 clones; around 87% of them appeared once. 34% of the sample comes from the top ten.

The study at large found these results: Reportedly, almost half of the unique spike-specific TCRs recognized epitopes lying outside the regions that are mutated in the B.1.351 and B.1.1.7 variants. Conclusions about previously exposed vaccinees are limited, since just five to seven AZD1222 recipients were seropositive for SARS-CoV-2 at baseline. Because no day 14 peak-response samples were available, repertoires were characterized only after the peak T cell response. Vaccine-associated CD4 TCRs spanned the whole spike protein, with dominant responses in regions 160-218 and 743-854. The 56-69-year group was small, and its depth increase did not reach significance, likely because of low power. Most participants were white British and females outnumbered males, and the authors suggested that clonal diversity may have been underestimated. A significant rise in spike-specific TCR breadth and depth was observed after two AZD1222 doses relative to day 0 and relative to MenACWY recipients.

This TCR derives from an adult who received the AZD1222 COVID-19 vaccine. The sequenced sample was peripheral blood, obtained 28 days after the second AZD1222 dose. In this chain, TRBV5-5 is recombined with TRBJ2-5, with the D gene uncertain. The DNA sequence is TGTGCCAGCAGCTTGGAACGGGCCAACCAAGAGACCCAGTACTTC. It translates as CASSLERANQETQYF.